The T cell receptor beta chain described here comes from a study of T cell changes during pregnancy in multiple sclerosis. CDR1 is SQVTM and CDR2 is ANQGSEA in the germline V gene. After removal of 6 bases from V and 8 bases from J, the junction contained 8 bases not matched to a gene. There are 15 residues in the CDR3. Profiling relied on immunoSEQ multiplex PCR, and the TCRdb table lists in-frame clones only, not all of them. The table shows tens of thousands of clones, with just over 90% occurring only once. The J gene is TRBJ1-6, the V gene TRBV29-1; 12 bases map to TRBD1. The specimen was peripheral blood, collected in the second trimester of pregnancy. The clonotype comes from a female donor in good health, enrolled as a control in a pregnancy study. The CDR3 region is CSVRDRGRGDSPLHF. The CDR3 bases are TGCAGCGTAAGGGACAGGGGGCGCGGGGATTCACCCCTCCACTTT.